A single sample gave rise to the 18 T cell receptor beta chains below, sequenced in a study of CD8+CD57+ T cells in acquired aplastic anemia. The use of genomic DNA as template underpinned the TCR beta VDJ and CDR3 profiling. TCRdb reanalysed the reads using MiXCR and keeps one entry per CDR3 protein. Seen here are 200,000 or so distinct CDR3 sequences, roughly 64% observed once, and the top ten hold under 60%. Sequenced material: sorted CD4+, CD8+, or CD8+CD57+ T cells (not recorded which) from PBMCs. The receptors shown here come from a human donor with severe aplastic anemia or a healthy control (not recorded which).

There are a few counts of this clonotype. The V and J genes are TRBV20-1 and TRBJ2-7, with 7 positions matching TRBD1. The CDR3 consists of 12 residues. Unmatched junction bases numbered 5, after V lost 3 bases and J lost 6 bases. Germline V CDR1 and CDR2: DFQATT, SNEGSKA (reference sequence). Here the CDR3 DNA reads TGCAGTGCTAGCCCGGACAGGCGCGAGCAGTACTTC. As protein: CSASPDRREQYF.

This chain links TRBV7-2 with TRBJ2-2, with D unclear. Germline-derived CDR1 and CDR2 are SGHTA and FQGNSA. Trimming pared 5 bases from V and 0 bases from J, leaving 7 bases between. This CDR3 has 14 residues. CDR3 DNA: TGTGCCAGCAGCCTCCCAGCGAACACCGGGGAGCTGTTTTTT. This codes for CASSLPANTGELFF.

Worth noting for this clonotype: This may stem from a read error, because a much larger clone lies one nucleotide away. The chain uses TRBV6-1 and TRBJ1-2; possible D gene TRBD1, 6 bases. The CDR3 contains 15 residues. Per the germline V gene, CDR1 is MNHNS and CDR2 is SASEGT. The CDR3 DNA follows: TGTGCCGGCAGTTACGCCGAGGACAGTTTCCAAGGCTACACCTTC. Translated: CAGSYAEDSFQGYTF.

This chain connects TRBV7-8 to TRBJ1-6; D gene uncertain. CDR1 and CDR2 from the germline V gene are SGHVS and FQNEAQ. The CDR3 runs to 15 residues. Trimming shortened V by 1 base and J by 10 bases, and 14 bases separated the two germline ends. The CDR3, as DNA: TGTGCCAGCAGCTTAGTCGAAAATGCCAGGTCACCCCTCCACTTT. This encodes CASSLVENARSPLHF.

This clonotype occurred many times. The chain employs TRBV29-1 and TRBJ2-7; a weak D match, TRBD1 (7 bases). Germline CDR1 is SQVTM and CDR2 is ANQGSEA. V lost 3 bases to trimming and J lost 5 bases, with 14 bases between them. This CDR3 region has 13 residues. The CDR3 DNA follows: TGCAGCGTTGAGGGCAGGGGGGTACACGAGCAGTACTTC. Amino acid sequence: CSVEGRGVHEQYF.

This clonotype showed up just once. J is TRBJ2-7 and V is TRBV12-3 or TRBV12-4, with 7 nucleotides matching TRBD1. This CDR3 comprises 13 residues. The trim removed 4 bases at V and 2 bases at J, leaving 2 bases unmatched. In DNA form, the CDR3 reads TGTGCCAGCAGTTATACAGGGGCCTACGAGCAGTACTTC. Protein: CASSYTGAYEQYF.

As regards this clonotype: An end of the junction differs from the germline gene, which may be a read error. The chain couples TRBV15 to TRBJ2-7; 9 bases match TRBD1. The CDR3 length is 14 residues. Germline V gene data show CDR1 as LNHNV and CDR2 as YYDKDF (reference sequence). Here the CDR3 reads CATSGDRGTYEQYF. In DNA, the CDR3 is TGTGCCACCAGCGGAGACAGGGGGACCTACGAGCAGTACTTC.

This clonotype has only a few counts. This chain connects TRBV18 to TRBJ2-1; D possibly corresponds to TRBD2 (5 bases). From germline, CDR1 is KGHSH and CDR2 LQKENI. Trimming pared 6 bases from V and 1 base from J, leaving 13 bases between. The CDR3 spans 15 residues. The CDR3 loop reads CASSFEEASYNEQFF. For the CDR3, the DNA is TGTGCCAGCTCCTTCGAGGAGGCATCCTACAATGAGCAGTTCTTC. The whole variable domain, remainder taken from reference TRBV18 and TRBJ2-1, is NAGVMQNPRHLVRRRGQEARLRCSPMKGHSHVYWYRQLPEEGLKFMVYLQKENIIDESGMPKERFSAEFPKEGPSILRIQQVVRGDSAAYFCASSFEEASYNEQFFGPGTRLTVL.

The V gene is TRBV7-8, the J gene TRBJ1-3; no definite D call. Trimming removed 6 bases at V and 4 bases at J, with 4 bases between. Germline lookup yields CDR1 SGHVS and CDR2 FQNEAQ. The CDR3 contains 11 residues. Here the CDR3 DNA reads TGTGCCAGCAGGGAAGGAAACACCATATATTTT. The encoded protein is CASREGNTIYF.

The chain recombines TRBV20-1 with TRBJ2-7, with 9 bases lining up with TRBD1. The CDR3 has 12 amino acids. The V gene end was trimmed by 6 bases and the J gene end by 3 bases; junction bases not matched to a gene: 3. Germline V gene lookup returns CDR1 DFQATT and CDR2 SNEGSKA (reference sequence). The CDR3 here is CSATTGGYEQYF. CDR3 in DNA: TGCAGTGCAACGACAGGGGGCTACGAGCAGTACTTC.

The chain uses TRBV11-3 and TRBJ1-4, with D unclear. There are 13 residues in the CDR3. Germline loops: CDR1 SGHNT, CDR2 YENEEA. V was pared by 5 bases and J by 8 bases, with 12 bases between. CDR3 sequence: CASSVGVEEKLFF. CDR3 nucleotides: TGTGCCAGCAGCGTAGGAGTGGAGGAAAAACTGTTTTTT.

The chain links TRBV19 to TRBJ1-5; D is uncertain. CDR3 size: 13 residues. The V gene lost 5 bases and the J gene lost 5 bases, with 10 bases spanning the gap. Germline V gene data show CDR1 as LNHDA and CDR2 as SQIVND (reference sequence). CDR3 sequence reads: CASSGVSYQPQHF. CDR3 coding DNA: TGTGCCAGTAGTGGCGTGTCCTATCAGCCCCAGCATTTT.

This chain links TRBV24-1 with TRBJ1-5; D is uncertain. Germline V gene sequence: CDR1 KGHDR, CDR2 SFDVKD. Between the trimmed V and J ends, which lost 1 base and 4 bases, there was a span of 7 bases. The CDR3 runs to 14 residues. The CDR3 DNA reads as TGTGCCACCAGTGATTTTAGAACAAATCAGCCCCAGCATTTT. Translated, it gives CATSDFRTNQPQHF.

The chain joins TRBV7-3 to TRBJ2-5; 9 bases fit TRBD1. The V gene's germline CDR1 is SGHTA and CDR2 FQGTGA. Unmatched junction bases numbered 8, after V lost 5 bases and J lost 4 bases. CDR3 length equals 15 residues. CDR3 DNA: TGTGCCAGCAGCCCCCGCCCGGGACAGGGAGAGACCCAGTACTTC. Its protein is CASSPRPGQGETQYF. The full variable domain, in which reference TRBV7-3 and TRBJ2-5 provide the parts outside the CDR3, is GAGVSQTPSNKVTEKGKYVELRCDPISGHTALYWYRQSLGQGPEFLIYFQGTGAADDSGLPNDRFFAVRPEGSVSTLKIQRTERGDSAVYLCASSPRPGQGETQYFGPGTRLLVL.

The V call is TRBV5-1, the J call TRBJ1-5; possible D gene TRBD1, 6 bases. This CDR3 is 13 amino acids long. V was trimmed by 2 bases and J by 14 bases, leaving 17 bases between them. Germline V lookup: CDR1 SGHRS, CDR2 YFSETQ. In DNA, the CDR3 is TGCGCCAGCAGCTTTGGGGGGGCATCCTACGAGCATTTT. The encoded protein is CASSFGGASYEHF. Looking up the rest from reference TRBV5-1 and TRBJ1-5 gives the full variable domain: KAGVTQTPRYLIKTRGQQVTLSCSPISGHRSVSWYQQTPGQGLQFLFEYFSETQRNKGNFPGRFSGRQFSNSRSEMNVSTLELGDSALYLCASSFGGASYEHFGDGTRLSIL.

This clonotype came up many times. The V and J genes are TRBV20-1 and TRBJ2-6; perhaps TRBD1 as D (6 bases). V lost 6 bases to trimming and J lost 0 bases, with 15 bases between them. The CDR3 contains 16 residues. Germline CDR1 DFQATT, CDR2 SNEGSKA (reference sequence). CDR3 DNA sequence: TGCAGTGCCCTACTTGTGACAGGCTCTGGGGCCAACGTCCTGACTTTC. Protein product: CSALLVTGSGANVLTF.

At least ten counts were recorded for this clonotype. The chain links TRBV9 to TRBJ1-2; D gene ambiguous. Trimming left V 8 bases short and J 0 bases short, with 8 bases between. The CDR3 loop spans 12 amino acids. Germline assignment: CDR1 SGDLS and CDR2 YYNGEE. CDR3 DNA: TGTGCCAGTACCGAAGCTAACTATGGCTACACCTTC. Protein: CASTEANYGYTF.

There are a few counts of this clonotype. Compared with germline, one end of the junction differs, possibly owing to a read error. The chain couples TRBV2 to TRBJ1-3; 7 bases fit TRBD1. The length of the CDR3 is 11 residues. The V gene's germline CDR1 is SNHLY and CDR2 FYNNEI. The CDR3 protein is CASRPDRDGDF. CDR3 in DNA: TGTGCCAGCAGACCCGACAGGGACGGAGATTTT.